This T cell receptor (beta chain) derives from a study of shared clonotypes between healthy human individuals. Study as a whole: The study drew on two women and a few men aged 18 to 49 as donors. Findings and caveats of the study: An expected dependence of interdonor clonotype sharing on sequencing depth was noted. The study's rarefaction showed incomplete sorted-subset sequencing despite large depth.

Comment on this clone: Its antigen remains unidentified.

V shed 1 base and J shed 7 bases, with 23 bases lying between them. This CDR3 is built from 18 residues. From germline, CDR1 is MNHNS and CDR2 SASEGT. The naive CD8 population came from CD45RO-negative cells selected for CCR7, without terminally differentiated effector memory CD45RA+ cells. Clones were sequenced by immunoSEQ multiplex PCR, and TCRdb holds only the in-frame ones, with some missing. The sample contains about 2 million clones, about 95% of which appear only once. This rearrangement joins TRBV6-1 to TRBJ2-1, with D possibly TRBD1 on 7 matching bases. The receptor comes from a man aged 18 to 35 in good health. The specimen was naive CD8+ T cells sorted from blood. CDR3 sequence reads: CASSEVSPTGRFVNEQFF. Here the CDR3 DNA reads TGTGCCAGCAGTGAAGTAAGTCCGACAGGGAGGTTCGTGAATGAGCAGTTCTTC.